The sequence of this TCR beta chain was determined in a study of shared clonotypes between healthy human individuals. A note on this clone: The antigen is unknown.

Study-wide points: Sampling involved blood alone; tissue repertoires likely differ. It was expected that sequencing depth would affect clonotype sharing among donors.

The CDR3 length is 17 residues. Trimming removed 0 bases from V and 2 bases from J; junction bases left unmatched: 3. Germline V CDR1 and CDR2: MRHNA, SNTAGT. Produced via immunoSEQ multiplex PCR; TCRdb's table is partial and in-frame only. The sample records about 480,000 clones, approximately 79% being singletons. Everyone who donated was a Caucasian adult who lived in Nashville, Tennessee. In unsorted samples, genomic DNA was obtained using around 100 million PBMCs. The sequenced sample was PBMCs. V usage is TRBV6-4 and J usage is TRBJ2-2, with 10 nucleotides matching TRBD1. This receptor was identified in a woman between 35 and 50 years old in good health. Some clones in this sample may be carry-over from other donors' samples. The CDR3 is CASSDSWTGGNTGELFF. As DNA, the CDR3 is TGTGCCAGCAGTGACTCTTGGACAGGGGGTAACACCGGGGAGCTGTTTTTT.